Shown below are 9 T cell receptor beta chains from a single sample sequenced in a study of cytomegalovirus exposure and HLA in healthy donors. It was with 60 Vbeta and 13 Jbeta primers that the PCR ran. Using immunoSEQ multiplex PCR, the repertoire was profiled, and TCRdb retains in-frame clones only, with some absent. The sample contains about 140,000 clones, over 75% of which appear only once. Source material: PBMCs. All receptors derive from a man under 40 in good health.

The rearrangement joins TRBV19 to TRBJ1-2, with a tentative D call TRBD1 (6 bases). Germline lookup yields CDR1 LNHDA and CDR2 SQIVND (reference sequence). Trimming shortened V by 4 bases and J by 3 bases, and 15 bases separated the two germline ends. CDR3 length: 15 amino acids. The CDR3 DNA follows: TGTGCCAGTAGTACCCCTCAGGCAGGGGACTATGGCTACACCTTC. This sequence encodes CASSTPQAGDYGYTF.

The J gene is TRBJ2-7, the V gene TRBV6-1; D is undetermined. Trimming cost V 4 bases and J 6 bases, with 7 bases left between them. The CDR3 length is 11 residues. From germline, CDR1 is MNHNS and CDR2 SASEGT. As DNA, the CDR3 is TGTGCCAGCAGTGTGAGGTTCGAGCAGTACTTC. Translated, it gives CASSVRFEQYF.

This clone was seen a few times. The chain recombines TRBV6-6 with TRBJ2-1; 8 bases agree with TRBD1. Germline CDR1 reads MNHNY; CDR2 reads SVGAGI (reference sequence). V lost 5 bases to trimming and J lost 6 bases; unmatched junction nucleotides: 3. The CDR3 is 13 residues long. The CDR3: CASSPQGVNEQFF. The CDR3 DNA sequence: TGTGCCAGCAGTCCACAGGGGGTCAATGAGCAGTTCTTC.

The CDR3 DNA follows: TGCAGCGTTGGCCTAGACCGAAGGGGGTCCGAGCAGTTCTTC. Translating it yields CSVGLDRRGSEQFF. The rearrangement links TRBV29-1 to TRBJ2-1, with a tentative D call TRBD1 (6 bases). Germline V lookup: CDR1 SQVTM, CDR2 ANQGSEA. There are 14 residues in the CDR3. The V end lost 4 bases, the J end lost 10 bases, and 20 bases lay between the germline ends.

This chain connects TRBV11-1 to TRBJ1-5, with D possibly being TRBD1 (5 bases). CDR3 size: 13 residues. The V gene lost 2 bases and the J gene lost 5 bases, with 7 bases spanning the gap. Germline V gene data show CDR1 as SGHAT and CDR2 as FQDESV (reference sequence). The CDR3 sequence is CASSLQQDQPQHF. In DNA, the CDR3 is TGTGCCAGCAGCTTACAACAGGATCAGCCCCAGCATTTT.

A few counts support this clone. This chain uses TRBV4-2 with TRBJ2-7, with 10 positions matching TRBD2. Germline lookup yields CDR1 LGHNA and CDR2 YNFKEQ. The CDR3 has 14 residues. J was trimmed by 4 bases and V by 3 bases; bases with no gene match: 3. The CDR3 spells CASSHGTSEYEQYF. The CDR3 DNA reads as TGTGCCAGCAGCCATGGGACTAGCGAATACGAGCAGTACTTC.

The rearrangement uses TRBV6-6 and TRBJ2-3; no firm D call. The germline V gene has CDR1 MNHNY and CDR2 SVGAGI (reference sequence). The ends were cut back, 6 bases at V and 3 bases at J, with 4 bases in the middle. This CDR3 is built from 11 residues. The CDR3 spells CASRETDTQYF. CDR3 DNA: TGTGCCAGCAGAGAGACAGATACGCAGTATTTT.

This clone was detected once. The V gene is TRBV27, the J gene TRBJ2-2; 10 bases are shared with TRBD1. Germline-derived CDR1 and CDR2 are MNHEY and SMNVEV (reference sequence). The CDR3 extends over 14 amino acids. V was pared by 3 bases and J by 9 bases, with 4 bases of the junction left unmatched. The CDR3 nucleotides read TGTGCCAGCAGTTTCGGGACAGGGGAGCGGGAGCTGTTTTTT. This translates into CASSFGTGERELFF.

This clone was seen a few times. This chain uses TRBV5-1 with TRBJ2-6, with D possibly being TRBD1 (6 bases). Germline CDR1 reads SGHRS; CDR2 reads YFSETQ. Trimming took off 4 bases at V and 0 bases at J, with 11 bases between the two ends. This CDR3 comprises 16 residues. In DNA, the CDR3 is TGCGCCAGCAGCATACAGGGTACCTCTGGGGCCAACGTCCTGACTTTC. Translated: CASSIQGTSGANVLTF.